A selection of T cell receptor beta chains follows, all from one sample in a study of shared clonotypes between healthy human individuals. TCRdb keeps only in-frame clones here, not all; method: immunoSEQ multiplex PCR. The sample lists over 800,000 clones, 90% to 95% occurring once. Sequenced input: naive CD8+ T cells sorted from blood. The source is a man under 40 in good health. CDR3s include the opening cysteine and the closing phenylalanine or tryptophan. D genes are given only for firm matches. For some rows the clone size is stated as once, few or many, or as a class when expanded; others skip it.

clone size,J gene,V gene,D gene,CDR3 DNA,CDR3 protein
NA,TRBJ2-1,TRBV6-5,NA,TGTGCCAGCAGGACAGGCGCATACGATGAGCAGTTCTTC,CASRTGAYDEQFF
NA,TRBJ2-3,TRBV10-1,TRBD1,TGCGCCAGTCGGGACAGGCATGCAGATACGCAGTATTTT,CASRDRHADTQYF
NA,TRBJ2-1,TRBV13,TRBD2,TGTGCCAGCAGCGGGACTTCTAGCGGGAGGGCGGATGAGCAGTTCTTC,CASSGTSSGRADEQFF
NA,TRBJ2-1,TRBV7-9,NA,TGTGCCAGCAGCTTAGATGGTGAGGGAGTGTTTTACAATGAGCAGTTCTTC,CASSLDGEGVFYNEQFF
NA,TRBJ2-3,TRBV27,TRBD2,TGTGCCAGCAGTTTTCGGGAGCGGGAGTTTGGAGATACGCAGTATTTT,CASSFREREFGDTQYF
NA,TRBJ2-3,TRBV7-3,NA,TGTGCCAGCAGCGTGGGAGGTTCGGATACGCAGTATTTT,CASSVGGSDTQYF
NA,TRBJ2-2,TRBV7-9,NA,TGTGCCAGCAGCTCCGACCTCGACACCGGGGAGCTGTTTTTT,CASSSDLDTGELFF
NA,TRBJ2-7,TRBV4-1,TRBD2,TGCGCCAGCAGCCAACGGCTAGCGGGAGGCGAGCAGTACTTC,CASSQRLAGGEQYF
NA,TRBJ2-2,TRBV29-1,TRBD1,TGCAGCGTTGAGGTAGGGGGCGCCGGCACCGGGGAGCTGTTTTTT,CSVEVGGAGTGELFF
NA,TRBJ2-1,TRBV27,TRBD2,TGTGCCAGCAGTGGGACTAGCGGCCTTTACAATGAGCAGTTCTTC,CASSGTSGLYNEQFF
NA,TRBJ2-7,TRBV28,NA,TGTGCCAGCAGTTTCCGGGACGTGGGCTACGAGCAGTACTTC,CASSFRDVGYEQYF
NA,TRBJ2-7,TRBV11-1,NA,TGTGCCAGCAGCATCGGGCCGACCTACGAGCAGTACTTC,CASSIGPTYEQYF
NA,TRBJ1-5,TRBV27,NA,TGTGCCAGCAGTTTATCGGGGGAGCTGCAGCCCCAGCATTTT,CASSLSGELQPQHF
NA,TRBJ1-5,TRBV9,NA,TGTGCCAGCAGCGTAGCAGGGTCTGGTCAGCCCCAGCATTTT,CASSVAGSGQPQHF
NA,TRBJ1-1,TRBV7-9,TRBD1,TGTGCCAGCAGCGGCTATCTAAAACAGGGGACTAAAGGGGCTTTCTTT,CASSGYLKQGTKGAFF
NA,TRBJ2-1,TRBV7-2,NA,TGTGCCAGCAGCTTCGGGGGTTCCTACAATGAGCAGTTCTTC,CASSFGGSYNEQFF
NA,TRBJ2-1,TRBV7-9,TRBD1,TGTGCCAGCAGCTCAGGGACAGTCAACAATGAGCAGTTCTTC,CASSSGTVNNEQFF
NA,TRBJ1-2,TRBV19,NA,TGTGCCAGTAGTATAGGGGTGTCCGGCTACACCTTC,CASSIGVSGYTF
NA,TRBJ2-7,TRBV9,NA,TGTGCCAGCAGCGAGGAGGCCCACTCCTACGAGCAGTACTTC,CASSEEAHSYEQYF
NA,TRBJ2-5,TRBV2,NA,TGTGCCAGCCTTTACCGGGCACAAGAGACCCAGTACTTC,CASLYRAQETQYF
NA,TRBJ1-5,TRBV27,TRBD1,TGTGCCAGCAGGCCGGGGACAGAGTATTGGATCCAGCCCCAGCATTTT,CASRPGTEYWIQPQHF
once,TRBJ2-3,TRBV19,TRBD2,TGTGCCAGTAGTTGCGTCCCGGGACTAGCGGGAGGGCCAAATACGCAGTATTTT,CASSCVPGLAGGPNTQYF
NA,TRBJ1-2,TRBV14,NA,TGTGCCAGCAGCCAGGCCCGTAACTATGGCTACACCTTC,CASSQARNYGYTF
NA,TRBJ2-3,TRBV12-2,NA,TGTGCAAGTCGCTTATATGGGGGACTAGCGGGAGACACAGATACGCAGTATTTT,CASRLYGGLAGDTDTQYF
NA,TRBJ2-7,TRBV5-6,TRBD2,TGTGCCAGCAGCTCGCCGACTAGCGGGAGGGCATACGAGCAGTACTTC,CASSSPTSGRAYEQYF
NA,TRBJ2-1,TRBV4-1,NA,TGCGCCAGCAGCCTTCAGGAGTGGAGTGAGCAGTTCTTC,CASSLQEWSEQFF
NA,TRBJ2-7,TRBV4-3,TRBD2,TGCGCCAGCAGCCAAACTCCAGCGAGGCTAGCGGGACACTACGAGCAGTACTTC,CASSQTPARLAGHYEQYF
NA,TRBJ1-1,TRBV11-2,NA,TGTGCCAGCAACACTTACGGGGGCGCGGGGATTGAAGCTTTCTTT,CASNTYGGAGIEAFF
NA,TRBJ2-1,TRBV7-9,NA,TGTGCCAGCAGCCCCGGGAGTAACAACAATGAGCAGTTCTTC,CASSPGSNNNEQFF